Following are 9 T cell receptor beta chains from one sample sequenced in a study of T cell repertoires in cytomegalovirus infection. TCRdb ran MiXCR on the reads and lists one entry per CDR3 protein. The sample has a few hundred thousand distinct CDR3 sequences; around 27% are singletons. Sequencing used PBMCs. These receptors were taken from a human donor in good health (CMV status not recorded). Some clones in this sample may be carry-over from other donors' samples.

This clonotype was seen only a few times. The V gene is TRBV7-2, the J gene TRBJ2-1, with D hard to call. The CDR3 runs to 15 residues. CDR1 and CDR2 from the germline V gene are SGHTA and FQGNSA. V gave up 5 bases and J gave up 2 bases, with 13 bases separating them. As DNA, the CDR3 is TGTGCCAGCAGCGCAGCCTTAGCAGCCTACAATGAGCAGTTCTTC. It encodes CASSAALAAYNEQFF.

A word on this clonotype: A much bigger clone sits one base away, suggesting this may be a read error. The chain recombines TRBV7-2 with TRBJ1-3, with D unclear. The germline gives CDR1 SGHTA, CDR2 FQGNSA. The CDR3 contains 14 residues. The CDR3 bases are TGTGTCAGCAGCTTATCTGGGTTCGGAAACACCATATATTTT. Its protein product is CVSSLSGFGNTIYF. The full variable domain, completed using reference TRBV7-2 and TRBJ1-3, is GAGVSQSPSNKVTEKGKDVELRCDPISGHTALYWYRQSLGQGLEFLIYFQGNSAPDKSGLPSDRFSAERTGGSVSTLTIQRTQQEDSAVYLCVSSLSGFGNTIYFGEGSWLTVV.

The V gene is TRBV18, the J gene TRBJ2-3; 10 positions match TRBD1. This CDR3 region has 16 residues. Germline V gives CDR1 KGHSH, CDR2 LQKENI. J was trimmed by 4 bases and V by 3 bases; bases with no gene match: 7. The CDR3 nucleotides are TGTGCCAGCTCACCGCCGACAGGGGGCAGGGCAGATACGCAGTATTTT. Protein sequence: CASSPPTGGRADTQYF.

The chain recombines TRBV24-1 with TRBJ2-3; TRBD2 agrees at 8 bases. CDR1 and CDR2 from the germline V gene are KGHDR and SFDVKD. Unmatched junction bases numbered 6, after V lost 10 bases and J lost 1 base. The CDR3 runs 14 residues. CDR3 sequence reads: CATRAGVGTDTQYF. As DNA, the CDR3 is TGTGCCACGAGAGCGGGAGTCGGCACAGATACGCAGTATTTT.

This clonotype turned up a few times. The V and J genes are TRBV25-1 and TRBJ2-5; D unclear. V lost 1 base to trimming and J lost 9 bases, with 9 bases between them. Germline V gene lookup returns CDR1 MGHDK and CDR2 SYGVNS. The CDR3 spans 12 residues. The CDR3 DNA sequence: TGTGCCAGCAGTGAATGGGCTTCCCCCCAGTACTTC. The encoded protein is CASSEWASPQYF. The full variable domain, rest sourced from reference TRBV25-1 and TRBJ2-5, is EADIYQTPRYLVIGTGKKITLECSQTMGHDKMYWYQQDPGMELHLIHYSYGVNSTEKGDLSSESTVSRIRTEHFPLTLESARPSHTSQYLCASSEWASPQYFGPGTRLLVL.

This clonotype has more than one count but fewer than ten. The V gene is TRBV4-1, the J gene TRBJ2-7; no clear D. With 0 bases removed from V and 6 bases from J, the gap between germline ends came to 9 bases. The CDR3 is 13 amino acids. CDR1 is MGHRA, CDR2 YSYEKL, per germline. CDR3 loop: CASSQDTGSEQYV. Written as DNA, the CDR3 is TGCGCCAGCAGCCAAGATACTGGCTCCGAGCAGTACGTC.

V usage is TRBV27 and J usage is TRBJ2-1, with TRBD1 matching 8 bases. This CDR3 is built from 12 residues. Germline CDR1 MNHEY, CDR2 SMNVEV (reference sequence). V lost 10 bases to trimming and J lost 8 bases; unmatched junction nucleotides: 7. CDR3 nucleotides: TGTGCCACTCTCAGGGGGCGCGATGAGCAGTTCTTC. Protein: CATLRGRDEQFF.

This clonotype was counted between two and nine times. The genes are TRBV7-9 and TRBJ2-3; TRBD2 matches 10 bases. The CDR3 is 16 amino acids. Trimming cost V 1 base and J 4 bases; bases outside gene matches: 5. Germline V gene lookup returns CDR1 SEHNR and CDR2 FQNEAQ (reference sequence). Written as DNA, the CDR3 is TGTGCCAGCAGCTTAGGTACACTAGCGGGACCAGATACGCAGTATTTT. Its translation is CASSLGTLAGPDTQYF.

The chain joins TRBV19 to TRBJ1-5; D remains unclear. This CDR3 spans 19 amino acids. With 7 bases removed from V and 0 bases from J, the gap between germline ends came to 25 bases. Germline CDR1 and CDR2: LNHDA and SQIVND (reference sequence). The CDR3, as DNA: TGTGCCAGTAAAGTCCCTTTGTCCCTCGACACACATAGCAATCAGCCCCAGCATTTT. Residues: CASKVPLSLDTHSNQPQHF.